These T cell receptor beta chains were read from a single sample in a study of immune cell composition in non-small cell lung cancer. The table came from immunoSEQ multiplex PCR; TCRdb's copy has only in-frame clones and leaves some out. The table lists about 5,000 clones, around 80% of them singletons. The sequenced material came from lung tumor tissue. These receptors all stem from a human donor with non-small cell lung cancer. CDR3s include the opening cysteine and the closing phenylalanine or tryptophan. A D gene is named only where the DNA matches it firmly. Rows give clone size only sometimes, using once, few, many, or a class for an expanded clone.

CDR3	DNA	length	V	size	J	D
CASSQQTLQGAGANVLTF	TGCGCCAGCAGCCAACAAACCCTACAGGGAGCTGGGGCCAACGTCCTGACTTTC	18	TRBV4-3	NA	TRBJ2-6	NA
CASTIQIPPGAFF	TGTGCCAGCACGATTCAGATCCCGCCAGGAGCTTTCTTT	13	TRBV6-1	few	TRBJ1-1	NA
CASSFDRDVATNEKLFF	TGTGCCAGCAGCTTCGACAGGGACGTTGCAACTAATGAAAAACTGTTTTTT	17	TRBV7-9	NA	TRBJ1-4	TRBD1
CASSLYPTSGGPYEQYF	TGTGCCAGCAGCTTATACCCGACTAGCGGGGGTCCCTACGAGCAGTACTTC	17	TRBV7-6	NA	TRBJ2-7	TRBD2
CASSPGQYYGYTF	TGTGCCAGTAGTCCGGGACAGTACTATGGCTACACCTTC	13	TRBV19	NA	TRBJ1-2	TRBD1
CSVSTGRNTEAFF	TGCAGCGTTTCGACAGGCCGGAACACTGAAGCTTTCTTT	13	TRBV29-1	NA	TRBJ1-1	NA
CASSIRTGAAYEQYF	TGTGCCAGTAGTATCCGGACAGGGGCCGCCTACGAGCAGTACTTC	15	TRBV19	NA	TRBJ2-7	TRBD1
CASSESGTGGRNEQFF	TGCGCCAGCAGTGAGTCGGGTACAGGGGGGAGGAATGAGCAGTTCTTC	16	TRBV6-1	NA	TRBJ2-1	TRBD1
CASSVSAKPDTQYF	TGTGCCAGCAGCGTGTCCGCGAAACCAGATACGCAGTATTTT	14	TRBV9	NA	TRBJ2-3	NA
CASSLRDRGSEAFF	TGCGCCAGCAGCTTGAGGGACAGGGGGTCTGAAGCTTTCTTT	14	TRBV5-1	NA	TRBJ1-1	TRBD1
CASSPQSAGNSPLHF	TGTGCCAGCTCACCACAGTCGGCGGGGAATTCACCCCTCCACTTT	15	TRBV18	once	TRBJ1-6	NA
CASSQDRGGHEKLFF	TGTGCCAGCAGCCAAGACCGGGGAGGCCATGAAAAACTGTTTTTT	15	TRBV4-2	NA	TRBJ1-4	NA
CASIRVNTGELFF	TGTGCCAGCATTAGAGTAAACACCGGGGAGCTGTTTTTT	13	TRBV11-2	NA	TRBJ2-2	NA
CASSLGGLAGYTF	TGTGCCAGCAGCTTAGGAGGCTTGGCCGGCTACACCTTC	13	TRBV7-9	once	TRBJ1-2	NA
CASSLGDSGGYFIHEQFF	TGTGCCAGCAGCTTAGGGGACTCGGGGGGGTATTTTATACATGAGCAGTTCTTC	18	TRBV7-9	NA	TRBJ2-1	TRBD2
CASSRTGINEKLFF	TGTGCCAGCAGTAGGACAGGGATTAATGAAAAACTGTTTTTT	14	TRBV2	once	TRBJ1-4	TRBD1
CASSRRDRGNNEQFF	TGCGCCAGCAGCCGCCGGGACAGGGGTAACAATGAGCAGTTCTTC	15	TRBV4-3	NA	TRBJ2-1	TRBD1
CAWETGAGNRYEQYF	TGTGCCTGGGAGACAGGGGCAGGCAACCGCTACGAGCAGTACTTC	15	TRBV30	once	TRBJ2-7	TRBD1
CASSSQGVFAYEQYF	TGTGCCAGCAGCTCACAGGGGGTATTCGCCTACGAGCAGTACTTC	15	TRBV6-1	few	TRBJ2-7	TRBD1